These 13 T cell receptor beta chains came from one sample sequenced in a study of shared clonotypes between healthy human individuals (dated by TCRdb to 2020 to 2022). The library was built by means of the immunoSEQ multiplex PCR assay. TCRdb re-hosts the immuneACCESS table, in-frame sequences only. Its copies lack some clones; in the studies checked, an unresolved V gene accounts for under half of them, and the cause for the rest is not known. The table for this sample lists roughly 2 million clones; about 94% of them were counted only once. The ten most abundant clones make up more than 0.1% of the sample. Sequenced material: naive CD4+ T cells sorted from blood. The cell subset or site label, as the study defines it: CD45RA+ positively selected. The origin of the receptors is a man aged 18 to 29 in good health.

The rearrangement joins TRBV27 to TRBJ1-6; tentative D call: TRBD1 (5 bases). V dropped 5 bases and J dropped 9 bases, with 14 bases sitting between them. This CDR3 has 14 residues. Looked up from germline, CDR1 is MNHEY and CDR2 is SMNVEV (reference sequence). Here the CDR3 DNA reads TGTGCCAGCAGTAATCAGGGAGGGCGTTCACCCCTCCACTTT. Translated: CASSNQGGRSPLHF.

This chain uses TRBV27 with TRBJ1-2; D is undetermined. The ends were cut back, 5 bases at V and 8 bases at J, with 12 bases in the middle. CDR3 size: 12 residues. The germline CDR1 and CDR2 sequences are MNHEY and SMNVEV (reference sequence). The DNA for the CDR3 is TGTGCCAGCAGTACTCCGGGGTCCGGCTACACCTTC. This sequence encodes CASSTPGSGYTF.

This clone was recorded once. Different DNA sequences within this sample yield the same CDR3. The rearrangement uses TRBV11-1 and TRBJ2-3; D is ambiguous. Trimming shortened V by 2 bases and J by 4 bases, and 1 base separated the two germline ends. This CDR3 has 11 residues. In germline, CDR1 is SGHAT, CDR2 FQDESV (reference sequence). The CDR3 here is CASSLSDTQYF. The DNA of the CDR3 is TGTGCCAGCAGCTTATCAGATACGCAGTATTTT.

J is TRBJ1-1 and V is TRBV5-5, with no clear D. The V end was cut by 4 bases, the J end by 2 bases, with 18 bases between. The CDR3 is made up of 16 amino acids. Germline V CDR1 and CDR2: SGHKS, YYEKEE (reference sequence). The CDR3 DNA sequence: TGTGCCAGCAGCCCCCAGACTCAAAAAAGAAACACTGAAGCTTTCTTT. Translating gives CASSPQTQKRNTEAFF.

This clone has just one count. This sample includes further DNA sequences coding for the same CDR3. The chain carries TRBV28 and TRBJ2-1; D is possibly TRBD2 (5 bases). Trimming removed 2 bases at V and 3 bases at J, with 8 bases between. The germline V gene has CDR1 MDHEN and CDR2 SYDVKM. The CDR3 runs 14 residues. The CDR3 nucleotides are TGTGCCAGCAGTTTAGGTGGGAGCTACAATGAGCAGTTCTTC. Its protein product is CASSLGGSYNEQFF.

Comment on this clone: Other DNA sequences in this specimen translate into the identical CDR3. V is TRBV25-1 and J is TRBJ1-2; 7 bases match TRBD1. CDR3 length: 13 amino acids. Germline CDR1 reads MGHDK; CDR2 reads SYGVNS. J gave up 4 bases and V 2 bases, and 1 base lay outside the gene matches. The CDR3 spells CASSERTGYGYTF. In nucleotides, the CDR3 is TGTGCCAGCAGTGAACGGACAGGCTATGGCTACACCTTC.

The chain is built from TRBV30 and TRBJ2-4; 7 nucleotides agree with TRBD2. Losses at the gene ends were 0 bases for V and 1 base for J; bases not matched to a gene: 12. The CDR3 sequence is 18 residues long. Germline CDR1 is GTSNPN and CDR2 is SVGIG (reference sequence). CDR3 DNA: TGTGCCTGGAGTGTACTGGGAGGTGGGACTACTGCCAAAAACATTCAGTACTTC. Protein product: CAWSVLGGGTTAKNIQYF. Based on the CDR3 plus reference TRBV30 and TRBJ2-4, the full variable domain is SQTIHQWPATLVQPVGSPLSLECTVEGTSNPNLYWYRQAAGRGLQLLFYSVGIGQISSEVPQNLSASRPQDRQFILSSKKLLLSDSGFYLCAWSVLGGGTTAKNIQYFGAGTRLSVL.

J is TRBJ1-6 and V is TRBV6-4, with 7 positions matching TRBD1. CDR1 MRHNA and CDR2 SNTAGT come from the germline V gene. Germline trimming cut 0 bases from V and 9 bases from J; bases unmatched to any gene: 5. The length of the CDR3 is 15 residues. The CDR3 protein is CASSDSGTVTSPLHF. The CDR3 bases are TGTGCCAGCAGTGACTCAGGGACAGTTACTTCACCCCTCCACTTT.

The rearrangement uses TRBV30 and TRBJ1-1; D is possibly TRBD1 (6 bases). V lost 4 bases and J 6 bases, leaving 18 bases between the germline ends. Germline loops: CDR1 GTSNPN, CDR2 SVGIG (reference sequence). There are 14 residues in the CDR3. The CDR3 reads CAWTQQAGAPEAFF. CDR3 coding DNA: TGTGCCTGGACCCAGCAGGCAGGGGCACCTGAAGCTTTCTTT.

CDR3 amino acids: CASSLTSGAIQETQYF. DNA for the CDR3: TGTGCCAGCAGCCTGACTAGCGGGGCGATACAAGAGACCCAGTACTTC. The V and J genes are TRBV7-3 and TRBJ2-5; 11 nucleotides agree with TRBD2. The ends lost 5 bases at V and 2 bases at J; junction bases unmatched: 7. The CDR3 runs to 16 residues. Germline V CDR1 and CDR2: SGHTA, FQGTGA.

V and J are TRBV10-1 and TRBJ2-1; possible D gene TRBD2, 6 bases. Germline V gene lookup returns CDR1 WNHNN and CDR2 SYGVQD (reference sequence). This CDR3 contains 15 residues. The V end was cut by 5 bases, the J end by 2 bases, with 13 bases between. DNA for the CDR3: TGCGCCAGCAGTTTCGGGGGTCTCACCTACAATGAGCAGTTCTTC. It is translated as CASSFGGLTYNEQFF.

The CDR3 loop is CASTTNTGTGGKSSPLHF. The CDR3 coding sequence is TGTGCCAGCACCACAAATACCGGGACAGGGGGTAAAAGTTCACCCCTCCACTTT. The gene calls are TRBV28 and TRBJ1-6; 11 nucleotides line up with TRBD1. Unmatched junction bases numbered 17, after V lost 7 bases and J lost 9 bases. The CDR3 is made up of 18 amino acids. Germline CDR1 is MDHEN and CDR2 is SYDVKM.

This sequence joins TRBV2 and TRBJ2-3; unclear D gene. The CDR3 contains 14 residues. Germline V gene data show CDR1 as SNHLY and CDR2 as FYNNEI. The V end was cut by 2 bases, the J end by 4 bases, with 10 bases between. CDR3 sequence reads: CASSEKVRPDTQYF. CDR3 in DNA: TGTGCCAGCAGTGAAAAGGTGCGACCAGATACGCAGTATTTT.